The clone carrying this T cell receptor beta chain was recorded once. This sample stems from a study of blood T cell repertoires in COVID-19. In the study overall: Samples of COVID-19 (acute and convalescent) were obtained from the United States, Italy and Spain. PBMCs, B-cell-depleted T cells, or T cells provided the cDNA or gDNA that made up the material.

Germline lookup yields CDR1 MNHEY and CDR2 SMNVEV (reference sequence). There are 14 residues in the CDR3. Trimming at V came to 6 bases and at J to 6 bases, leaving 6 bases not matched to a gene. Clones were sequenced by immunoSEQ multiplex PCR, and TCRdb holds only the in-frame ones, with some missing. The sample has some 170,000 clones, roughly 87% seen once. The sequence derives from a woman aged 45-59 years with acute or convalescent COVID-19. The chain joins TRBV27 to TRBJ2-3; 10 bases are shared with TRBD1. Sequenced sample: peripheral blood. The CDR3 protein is CASRLDRGFDTQYF. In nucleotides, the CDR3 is TGTGCCAGCAGGCTGGACAGGGGGTTTGATACGCAGTATTTT.